Only a few counts were recorded for the clone carrying this TCR beta chain. This record comes from a study of neoadjuvant anti-PD-1 for oral cavity cancer. Study background: Nivolumab at 3 mg/kg was mostly given biweekly, three to four doses, pre-surgery.

Trimming stripped 6 bases from V and 1 base from J, with 12 bases between. CDR1 is SNHLY, CDR2 FYNNEI, per germline. CDR3 size: 14 residues. Only in-frame clones appear in the TCRdb table, and some are missing; sequencing was by immunoSEQ multiplex PCR. This table holds about 15,000 clones, about 70% found once. The sample in question was PBMCs, obtained before nivolumab (anti-PD-1) treatment. The source of this sequence is a person aged 40-85 years with oral cavity squamous cell carcinoma. The chain couples TRBV2 to TRBJ1-1; possibly TRBD1 for D (6 bases). This CDR3 reads CASSVGQKNTEAFF. The CDR3 DNA reads TGTGCCAGCAGCGTAGGACAGAAGAACACTGAAGCTTTCTTT.